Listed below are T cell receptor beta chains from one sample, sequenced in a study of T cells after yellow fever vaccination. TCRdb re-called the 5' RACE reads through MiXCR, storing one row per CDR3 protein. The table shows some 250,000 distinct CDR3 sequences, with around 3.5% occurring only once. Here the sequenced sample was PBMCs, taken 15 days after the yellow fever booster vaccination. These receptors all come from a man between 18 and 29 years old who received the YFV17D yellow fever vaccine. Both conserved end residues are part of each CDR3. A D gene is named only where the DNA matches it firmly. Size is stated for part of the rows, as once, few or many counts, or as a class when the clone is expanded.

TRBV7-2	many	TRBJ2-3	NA	CASSLYSDTDTQYF	TGTGCCAGCAGCTTATACTCAGACACAGATACGCAGTATTTT
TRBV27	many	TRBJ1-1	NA	CASRPGTPTEAFF	TGTGCCAGCAGACCCGGGACCCCCACTGAAGCTTTCTTT
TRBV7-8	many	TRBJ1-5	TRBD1	CASSLGRRTGGNQPQHF	TGTGCCAGCAGCTTAGGACGGCGGACAGGGGGCAATCAGCCCCAGCATTTT
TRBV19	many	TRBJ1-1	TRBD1	CASRQGGVNTEAFF	TGTGCCAGTAGGCAGGGGGGAGTGAACACTGAAGCTTTCTTT
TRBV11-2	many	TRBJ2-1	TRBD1	CASSFGGTGLYNEQFF	TGTGCCAGCAGCTTTGGGGGGACAGGCCTTTACAATGAGCAGTTCTTC
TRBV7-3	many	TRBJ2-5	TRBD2	CASSQGTSGGKLQETQYF	TGTGCCAGCAGCCAAGGGACTAGCGGGGGGAAACTCCAAGAGACCCAGTACTTC
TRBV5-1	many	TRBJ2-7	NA	CASSLGITGQYEQYF	TGCGCCAGCAGCTTGGGAATAACAGGGCAGTACGAGCAGTACTTC
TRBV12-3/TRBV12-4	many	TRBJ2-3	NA	CASSLGPPGEDTQYF	TGTGCCAGCAGTTTAGGGCCCCCAGGAGAGGATACGCAGTATTTT
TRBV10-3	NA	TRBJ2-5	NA	CAISENGKRRETQYF	TGTGCCATCAGTGAGAACGGAAAACGCCGAGAGACCCAGTACTTC
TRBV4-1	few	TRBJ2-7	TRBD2	CASRYRLAGEPSPYEQYF	TGCGCCAGCAGGTACCGACTAGCGGGGGAGCCTTCGCCCTACGAGCAGTACTTC
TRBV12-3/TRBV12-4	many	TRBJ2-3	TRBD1	CASSRQGRTDTQYF	TGTGCCAGCAGTAGACAGGGGCGCACAGATACGCAGTATTTT
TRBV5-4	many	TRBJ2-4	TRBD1	CASSPRGGNAKNIQYF	TGTGCCAGCAGCCCGAGAGGGGGCAATGCCAAAAACATTCAGTACTTC
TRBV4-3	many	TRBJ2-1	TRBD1	CASSQGQGLESYNEQFF	TGCGCCAGCAGCCAAGGACAGGGTCTTGAATCCTACAATGAGCAGTTCTTC
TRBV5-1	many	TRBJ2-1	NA	CASSLVTGGGYTYNEQFF	TGCGCCAGCAGCTTGGTAACGGGTGGCGGGTATACCTACAATGAGCAGTTCTTC
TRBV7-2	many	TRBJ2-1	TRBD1	CASIHRDRIGEQFF	TGTGCCAGCATACACCGGGACAGGATTGGGGAGCAGTTCTTC
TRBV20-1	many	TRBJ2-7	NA	CSARDPGRGHYEQYF	TGCAGTGCTAGAGACCCGGGGCGGGGGCACTACGAGCAGTACTTC
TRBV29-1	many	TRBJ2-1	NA	CSVTPYNEQFF	TGCAGCGTAACACCCTACAATGAGCAGTTCTTC